This is a list of T cell receptor beta chains from one sample in a study of blood T cell repertoires in COVID-19. Produced via immunoSEQ multiplex PCR; TCRdb's table is partial and in-frame only. The sample holds approximately 260,000 clones, under 90% seen once. The sequenced material came from PBMCs or T cells enriched from blood (not recorded which). These receptors all come from a man aged 25 to 40 with acute COVID-19. CDR3s include the opening cysteine and the closing phenylalanine or tryptophan. D genes are given only for firm matches. Size is omitted from some rows. Given values are once, few, many or a class for expanded clones.

>NA|NA|TRBV7-6|TRBJ2-1
CASSLVRGPNEQFF
TGTGCCAGCAGCTTAGTCCGTGGCCCCAATGAGCAGTTCTTC
>NA|TRBD2|TRBV9|TRBJ2-1
CASSTRLAAYNEQFF
TGTGCCAGCAGCACCCGACTAGCGGCGTACAATGAGCAGTTCTTC
>NA|NA|TRBV7-9|TRBJ2-3
CASSSDRLSTDTQYF
TGTGCCAGCAGCTCCGACAGGCTCAGCACAGATACGCAGTATTTT
>NA|NA|TRBV5-8|TRBJ1-2
CASSRLAGYGYTF
TGTGCCAGCAGCCGACTTGCTGGCTATGGCTACACCTTC
>NA|TRBD1|TRBV27|TRBJ1-5
CASSFQGGWNQPQHF
TGTGCCAGCAGTTTTCAGGGGGGTTGGAATCAGCCCCAGCATTTT
>NA|TRBD1|TRBV6-1|TRBJ1-6
CASSERDRVSPLHF
TGTGCCAGCAGTGAACGGGACAGGGTGTCACCCCTCCACTTT
>NA|NA|TRBV27|TRBJ1-5
CASSSNNQPQHF
TGTGCCAGCAGTTCAAATAATCAGCCCCAGCATTTT
>NA|NA|TRBV6-2/TRBV6-3|TRBJ1-5
CASSSPEWGRRHF
TGTGCCAGCAGTTCGCCCGAATGGGGGAGGAGGCATTTT
>NA|NA|TRBV2|TRBJ2-1
CASKTGLAVDEQFF
TGTGCCAGCAAGACGGGACTGGCTGTGGATGAGCAGTTCTTC
>NA|TRBD1|TRBV5-4|TRBJ1-5
CASSLQGDQPQHF
TGTGCCAGCAGCCTACAGGGGGATCAGCCCCAGCATTTT
>NA|NA|TRBV21-1|TRBJ2-3
CASNRVGLADNTDTQYF
TGTGCCAGCAACAGGGTCGGACTAGCGGATAACACAGATACGCAGTATTTT
>NA|NA|TRBV28|TRBJ1-3
CASSLLSSRVYF
TGTGCCAGCAGCCTATTGTCGTCCAGGGTATATTTT
>NA|NA|TRBV3-1/TRBV3-2|TRBJ1-5
CASSHKWGGGQPQHF
TGTGCCAGCAGCCACAAATGGGGGGGTGGACAGCCCCAGCATTTT
>NA|NA|TRBV28|TRBJ2-2
CASHGNTRNTGELFF
TGTGCCAGCCACGGGAACACAAGGAACACCGGGGAGCTGTTTTTT
>NA|TRBD1|TRBV28|TRBJ2-1
CASSLPWGQGLNEQFF
TGTGCCAGCAGTCTGCCTTGGGGACAGGGCCTCAATGAGCAGTTCTTC
>NA|NA|TRBV4-1|TRBJ1-1
CASSPGGERNTEAFF
TGCGCCAGCAGCCCAGGAGGGGAAAGGAACACTGAAGCTTTCTTT
>NA|TRBD2|TRBV2|TRBJ2-1
CASSDGLAGFDEQFF
TGTGCCAGCAGTGATGGACTAGCGGGATTCGATGAGCAGTTCTTC
>NA|NA|TRBV4-2|TRBJ2-3
CASFRGDTQYF
TGTGCCAGCTTCCGAGGGGATACGCAGTATTTT
>NA|NA|TRBV27|TRBJ2-5
CASSLSMIRGQETQYF
TGTGCCAGCAGTTTATCGATGATCCGGGGTCAAGAGACCCAGTACTTC
>NA|TRBD1|TRBV25-1|TRBJ2-5
CASRDRGQETQYF
TGTGCCAGCCGGGACAGGGGGCAAGAGACCCAGTACTTC
>NA|NA|TRBV5-1|TRBJ2-3
CASSFSPGTDTQYF
TGTGCCAGCAGCTTTTCTCCGGGGACAGATACGCAGTATTTT
>few|TRBD2|TRBV11-1|TRBJ2-3
CASSLLAGGPGDTQYF
TGTGCCAGCAGCTTATTAGCGGGAGGGCCAGGAGATACGCAGTATTTT